This paragraph covers one TCR beta chain sequence. This sample was taken from a study of CD8+ T cells in alopecia areata. Background on the study: Dosing spanned 6 to 18 months on tofacitinib, then 6 months off drug.

In each case, RNA was isolated and then reverse transcribed into cDNA as the sequencing template. TCRdb's copy holds only in-frame clones and misses some; the assay was immunoSEQ multiplex PCR. The sample holds roughly 150,000 clones, roughly 50% seen once. CDR3 size: 15 residues. The germline CDR1 and CDR2 sequences are SGHRS and YFSETQ. Trimming left V 2 bases short and J 2 bases short, with 12 bases between. Material for sequencing was CD4+ T cells sorted from blood. The rearrangement uses TRBV5-1 and TRBJ2-3; a possible D gene is TRBD2 (5 bases). The source of this sequence is a human donor with alopecia areata. CDR3 sequence reads: CASSFASGTTDTQYF. In DNA form, the CDR3 reads TGCGCCAGCAGCTTTGCATCGGGAACCACAGATACGCAGTATTTT.